A single sample gave rise to the 18 T cell receptor beta chains below, sequenced in a study of CD8 T cells in ankylosing spondylitis. Whole-study results and caveats: A TCR beta motif made of about 8 highly homologous variants seemed typical of ankylosing spondylitis blood.

TCRdb reanalysed the 5' RACE reads using MiXCR and keeps one entry per CDR3 protein. Of about 540,000 distinct CDR3 sequences in the sample, more than 9.5% were seen once. What these receptors recognize is not known. Sequenced material: blood, either unsorted or a sorted T cell fraction (not recorded which). The receptors were gathered from a male donor with ankylosing spondylitis.

This clonotype showed up many times. J is TRBJ2-5 and V is TRBV24-1; either TRBD1 or TRBD2 may supply D (5 bases each). The CDR3 runs 15 residues. From germline, CDR1 is KGHDR and CDR2 SFDVKD. V lost 5 bases, J lost 3 bases, and 15 bases lay in between. CDR3 loop: CATSGGPGREETQYF. As DNA, the CDR3 is TGTGCCACCAGTGGGGGCCCGGGGCGTGAAGAGACCCAGTACTTC.

J is TRBJ2-7 and V is TRBV3-1; 7 bases align to TRBD1. The CDR3 extends over 15 amino acids. Germline CDR1 and CDR2: LGHDT and YNNKEL (reference sequence). The V gene end was trimmed by 4 bases and the J gene end by 5 bases; junction bases not matched to a gene: 11. CDR3 nucleotides: TGTGCCAGCAGCCTCTACAGGGGCATGAGGGACGAGCAGTACTTC. This translates into CASSLYRGMRDEQYF.

This clonotype occurred a few times. The chain links TRBV12-3 or TRBV12-4 to TRBJ2-1, with D maybe TRBD1 (6 bases). CDR3 length: 16 amino acids. Trimming took 5 bases from V and 6 from J, leaving 20 bases between them. CDR3 nucleotides: TGTGCCAGCAGTCCTTTACAGGGTCGGACACGCAATGAGCAGTTCTTC. It codes for CASSPLQGRTRNEQFF.

The CDR3 DNA reads as TGTGCCAGCAGTTTAAGGGGTGTGGGGGGCGCTTACGAGCAGTACTTC. This codes for CASSLRGVGGAYEQYF. The chain employs TRBV12-3 or TRBV12-4 and TRBJ2-7, with D possibly being TRBD1 or TRBD2 (6 bases each). Trimming shortened V by 2 bases and J by 4 bases, and 18 bases separated the two germline ends. The CDR3 is 16 residues long.

This chain uses TRBV28 with TRBJ2-7; D possibly corresponds to TRBD1 (5 bases). CDR3 length: 16 amino acids. The germline CDR1 and CDR2 sequences are MDHEN and SYDVKM. The V gene lost 5 bases and the J gene lost 0 bases, with 17 bases spanning the gap. The CDR3 reads CASSKRMTVISYEQYV. The DNA of the CDR3 is TGTGCCAGCAGTAAGAGAATGACAGTCATCTCCTACGAGCAGTACGTC.

In this sample, this clonotype turned up a few times. This chain connects TRBV30 to TRBJ2-2, with D possibly being TRBD2 (5 bases). Germline CDR1 and CDR2: GTSNPN and SVGIG (reference sequence). The germline V and J ends were trimmed by 0 bases and 2 bases, with 10 bases remaining between them. The CDR3 contains 15 residues. This CDR3 is CAWSVLGTNTGELFF. CDR3 nucleotide sequence: TGTGCCTGGAGTGTACTAGGCACCAACACCGGGGAGCTGTTTTTT. Drawing the rest from reference TRBV30 and TRBJ2-2, the complete variable domain is SQTIHQWPATLVQPVGSPLSLECTVEGTSNPNLYWYRQAAGRGLQLLFYSVGIGQISSEVPQNLSASRPQDRQFILSSKKLLLSDSGFYLCAWSVLGTNTGELFFGEGSRLTVL.

The chain employs TRBV5-1 and TRBJ2-7; the D gene is possibly TRBD1 (6 bases). Germline lookup yields CDR1 SGHRS and CDR2 YFSETQ. V was shortened by 4 bases and J by 5 bases, with 13 bases between the two germline ends. This CDR3 is 13 amino acids long. The DNA for the CDR3 is TGCGCCAGCAGCCCCGGACAGATGCACGAGCAGTACTTC. Translated, it gives CASSPGQMHEQYF.

This clonotype came up many times. The chain recombines TRBV29-1 with TRBJ2-6; the match to TRBD2 covers 8 bases. CDR1 and CDR2 from the germline V gene are SQVTM and ANQGSEA. V gave up 6 bases and J gave up 5 bases; unmatched junction bases: 6. The CDR3 is made up of 14 amino acids. The CDR3 here is CSVTGGVWANVLTF. The CDR3 nucleotides are TGCAGCGTCACCGGGGGGGTCTGGGCCAACGTCCTGACTTTC.

This clonotype was counted at least ten times. V is TRBV12-3 or TRBV12-4 and J is TRBJ1-1; D may be TRBD1 (6 bases). Trimming cost V 3 bases and J 1 base, with 9 bases left between them. The CDR3 is made up of 14 amino acids. The DNA for the CDR3 is TGTGCCAGCAGTTTGGGGGGCCGGAACACTGAAGCTTTCTTT. Translating it yields CASSLGGRNTEAFF.

This clonotype was seen more than once but under ten times. The chain recombines TRBV7-2 with TRBJ1-5; D gene uncertain. The CDR3 spans 15 residues. The germline V gene encodes CDR1 SGHTA and CDR2 FQGNSA. Between the trimmed V and J ends, which lost 1 base and 0 bases, there was a span of 7 bases. CDR3 bases: TGTGCCAGCAGCTTAGACCCAGGTAGCAATCAGCCCCAGCATTTT. This sequence encodes CASSLDPGSNQPQHF.

There are many counts of this clonotype. The chain joins TRBV5-1 to TRBJ2-7; no clear D. CDR1 SGHRS and CDR2 YFSETQ come from the germline V gene. This CDR3 contains 13 residues. Trimming left V 0 bases short and J 5 bases short, with 9 bases between. The CDR3 nucleotides are TGCGCCAGCAGCTTGGGTAGGGCTGACGAGCAGTACGTC. It specifies CASSLGRADEQYV.

This clonotype was seen repeatedly, ten times or more. V is TRBV7-8 and J is TRBJ1-4, with 8 nucleotides matching TRBD1. CDR1 is SGHVS and CDR2 is FQNEAQ in the germline V gene. The CDR3 is 14 amino acids. The junction had 7 bases not matched to a gene; V was cut back by 5 bases and J by 8 bases. In DNA form, the CDR3 reads TGTGCCAGCAGCGTCGGGACAGGAAACGAAAAACTGTTTTTT. As protein: CASSVGTGNEKLFF. Looking up the rest from reference TRBV7-8 and TRBJ1-4 gives the full variable domain: GAGVSQSPRYKVAKRGQDVALRCDPISGHVSLFWYQQALGQGPEFLTYFQNEAQLDKSGLPSDRFFAERPEGSVSTLKIQRTQQEDSAVYLCASSVGTGNEKLFFGSGTQLSVL.

This clonotype was seen at least ten times. V usage is TRBV15 and J usage is TRBJ2-6; D not resolved. The CDR3 consists of 15 residues. The ends were cut back, 5 bases at V and 4 bases at J, with 12 bases in the middle. The germline gives CDR1 LNHNV, CDR2 YYDKDF (reference sequence). DNA for the CDR3: TGTGCCACCAGCCCTCGTAGTTCCGGGGCCAACGTCCTGACTTTC. Translation: CATSPRSSGANVLTF.

The chain carries TRBV15 and TRBJ2-1, with TRBD1 identical over 9 bases. This CDR3 contains 16 residues. Germline V gene lookup returns CDR1 LNHNV and CDR2 YYDKDF (reference sequence). Trimming removed 3 bases from V and 4 bases from J; junction bases left unmatched: 7. CDR3 bases: TGTGCCACCAGCAGCCCTGGACAGGGGAGGTACAATGAGCAGTTCTTC. This codes for CATSSPGQGRYNEQFF.

This clonotype was seen at least ten times. This chain uses TRBV12-3 or TRBV12-4 with TRBJ1-1, with D tentatively TRBD1 (5 bases). The CDR3 has 16 residues. Trimming removed 2 bases from V and 4 bases from J, with 17 bases in between. CDR3 DNA sequence: TGTGCCAGCAGTTTAATCGGGGTGGGCGGGGGCACTGAAGCTTTCTTT. It yields the protein CASSLIGVGGGTEAFF.

The rearrangement uses TRBV20-1 and TRBJ1-1, with a tentative D call TRBD1 (6 bases). This CDR3 has 14 amino acids. V dropped 6 bases and J dropped 1 base, with 15 bases sitting between them. In germline, CDR1 is DFQATT, CDR2 SNEGSKA (reference sequence). The chain's CDR3 is CSAIDSGENTEAFF. In DNA form, the CDR3 reads TGCAGTGCCATCGACTCAGGGGAGAACACTGAAGCTTTCTTT.

This clonotype was recorded many times. The J gene is TRBJ1-2, the V gene TRBV7-9, with a tentative D call TRBD1 (5 bases). Germline V gene data show CDR1 as SEHNR and CDR2 as FQNEAQ (reference sequence). Between the trimmed V and J ends, which lost 1 base and 1 base, there was a span of 7 bases. This CDR3 has 14 amino acids. CDR3 region: CASSLGRDNYGYTF. CDR3 coding DNA: TGTGCCAGCAGCTTAGGCAGGGATAACTATGGCTACACCTTC. The variable domain in full, completed from reference TRBV7-9 and TRBJ1-2, reads DTGVSQNPRHKITKRGQNVTFRCDPISEHNRLYWYRQTLGQGPEFLTYFQNEAQLEKSRLLSDRFSAERPKGSFSTLEIQRTEQGDSAMYLCASSLGRDNYGYTFGSGTRLTVV.

In its sample, this clonotype was seen a few times. V usage is TRBV7-8 and J usage is TRBJ2-1; D is uncertain. Trimming took 0 bases from V and 6 from J, leaving 9 bases between them. The germline gives CDR1 SGHVS, CDR2 FQNEAQ. CDR3 length: 14 residues. This CDR3 reads CASSLARGSNEQFF. In DNA form, the CDR3 reads TGTGCCAGCAGCTTAGCCAGAGGATCCAATGAGCAGTTCTTC.